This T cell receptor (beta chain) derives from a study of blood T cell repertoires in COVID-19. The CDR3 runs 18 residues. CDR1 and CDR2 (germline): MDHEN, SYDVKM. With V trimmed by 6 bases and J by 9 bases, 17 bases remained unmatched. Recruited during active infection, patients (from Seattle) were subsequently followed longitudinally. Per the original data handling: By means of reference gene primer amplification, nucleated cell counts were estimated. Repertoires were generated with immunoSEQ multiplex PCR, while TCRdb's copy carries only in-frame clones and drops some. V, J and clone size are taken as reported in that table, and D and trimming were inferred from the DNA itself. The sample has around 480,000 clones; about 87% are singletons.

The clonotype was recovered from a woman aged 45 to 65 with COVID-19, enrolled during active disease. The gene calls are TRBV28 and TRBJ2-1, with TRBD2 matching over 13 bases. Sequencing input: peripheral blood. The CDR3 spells CASSPVRLAGGLSGEQFF. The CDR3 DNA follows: TGTGCCAGCAGCCCCGTCAGACTAGCGGGGGGCCTTAGTGGTGAGCAGTTCTTC.